Sequencing of this T cell receptor (beta chain) was carried out in a study of identical twins. Whole-study results and caveats: In zero-insertion analyses, partial confounding could arise from invariant MAIT and iNKT cells.

Per the germline V gene, CDR1 is SGHRS and CDR2 is YFSETQ. V lost 4 bases and J 8 bases, leaving 13 bases between the germline ends. The CDR3 extends over 14 amino acids. A word on this clonotype: What it binds is not known.

Donors were all healthy Caucasians. TCRdb reprocessed the 5' RACE reads with MiXCR, giving one entry per CDR3 protein. The data hold hundreds of thousands of distinct CDR3 sequences, with 21% observed a single time. These records were also assigned to another study, of T cells expressing NK-cell markers. From that report: With an anti-gamma-delta TCR antibody, sorting in several experiments was kept to alpha-beta TCR T cells. It was still unclear whether expanded NKG2C+ T cell clones were HCMV specific.

The sequenced sample was PBMCs. V and J are TRBV5-1 and TRBJ1-6, with D tentatively TRBD1 (5 bases). The sequence came from a woman aged 18-29 years in good health. The CDR3 nucleotides are TGCGCCAGCAGCACCTGGGGCTTAGATTCACCCCTCCACTTT. Its translation: CASSTWGLDSPLHF.